Described below is a single T cell receptor (beta chain) sequence and its context. Its matching antigen is unknown. This sample was included in a study of multiple sclerosis patients with progressive multifocal leukoencephalopathy. V shed 5 bases and J 3 bases; nucleotides not matched to a gene: 6. The CDR3 loop spans 15 amino acids. Per the germline V gene, CDR1 is SGHTA and CDR2 is FQGNSA. Using immunoSEQ multiplex PCR, the repertoire was profiled, and TCRdb retains in-frame clones only, with some absent. Here the sample spans 20,000 to 30,000 clones, more than 85% being singletons. Study observations and caveats: In most PML patients, TRB repertoires appeared less diverse by entropy.

Sample time point: approximately 12 months of natalizumab therapy. The receptor was derived from a young man with multiple sclerosis. The chain joins TRBV7-2 to TRBJ1-3; 8 nucleotides align to TRBD1. Sequencing was performed on PBMCs, taken from a patient treated with natalizumab. This CDR3 is CASSPAGGRGNTIYF. DNA of the CDR3: TGTGCCAGCAGCCCAGCAGGGGGCCGTGGAAACACCATATATTTT.